This T cell receptor beta chain derives from a study of OX40 agonist ivuxolimab in advanced cancers. Turning to the study itself: With a range of 23 to 79, age averaged about 58 years, and more than 75% were male.

Exclusion of a patient followed from autoimmune disease history or systemic immunosuppression. The table came from immunoSEQ multiplex PCR; TCRdb's copy has only in-frame clones and leaves some out. This table has under 150,000 clones, roughly nine tenths appearing once. Overall study results and limits: The average count of expanded clones was higher among CD8+ T cells than among CD4+.

The CDR3 runs 15 residues. The V gene lost 0 bases and the J gene lost 5 bases, with 14 bases spanning the gap. From germline, CDR1 is SGHRS and CDR2 YFSETQ. To note about this clone: Antigen unknown.

Sequences were derived from CD4+ or CD8+ T cells sorted from blood, sampled in a trial of the OX40 agonist ivuxolimab. This clonotype was obtained from an adult with an advanced solid tumor such as melanoma, head and neck, liver or kidney cancer. The rearrangement uses TRBV5-1 and TRBJ2-5, with D perhaps TRBD1 or TRBD2 (5 bases each). This CDR3 reads CASSLALGDGETQYF. The CDR3, as DNA: TGCGCCAGCAGCTTGGCCCTGGGGGACGGGGAGACCCAGTACTTC.